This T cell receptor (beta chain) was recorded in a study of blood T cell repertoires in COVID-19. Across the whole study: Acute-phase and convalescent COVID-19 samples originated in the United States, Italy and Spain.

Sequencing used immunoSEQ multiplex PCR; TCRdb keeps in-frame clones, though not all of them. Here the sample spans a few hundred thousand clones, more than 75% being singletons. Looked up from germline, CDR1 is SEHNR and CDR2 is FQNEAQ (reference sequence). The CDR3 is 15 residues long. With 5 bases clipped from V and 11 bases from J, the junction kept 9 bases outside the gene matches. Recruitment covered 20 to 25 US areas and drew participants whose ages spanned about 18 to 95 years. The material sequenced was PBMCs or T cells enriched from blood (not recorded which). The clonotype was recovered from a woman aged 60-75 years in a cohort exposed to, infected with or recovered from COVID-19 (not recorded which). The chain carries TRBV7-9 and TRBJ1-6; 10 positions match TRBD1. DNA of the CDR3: TGTGCCAGCAGCCCCGGACAGGGGGTAATAACACCCCTCCACTTT. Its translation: CASSPGQGVITPLHF.